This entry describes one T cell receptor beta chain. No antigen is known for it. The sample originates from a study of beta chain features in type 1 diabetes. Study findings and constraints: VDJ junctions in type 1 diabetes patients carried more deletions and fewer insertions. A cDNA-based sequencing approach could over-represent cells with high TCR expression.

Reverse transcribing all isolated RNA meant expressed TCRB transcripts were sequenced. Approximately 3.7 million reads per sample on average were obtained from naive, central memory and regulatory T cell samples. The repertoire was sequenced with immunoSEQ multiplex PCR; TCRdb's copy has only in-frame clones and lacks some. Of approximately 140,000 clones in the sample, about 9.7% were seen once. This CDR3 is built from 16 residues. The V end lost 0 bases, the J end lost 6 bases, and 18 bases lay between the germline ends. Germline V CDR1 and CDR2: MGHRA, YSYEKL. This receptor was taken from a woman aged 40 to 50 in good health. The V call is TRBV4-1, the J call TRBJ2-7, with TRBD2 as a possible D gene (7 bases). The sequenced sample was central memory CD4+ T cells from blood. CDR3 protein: CASSQDPGGAMGEQYF. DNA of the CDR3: TGCGCCAGCAGCCAAGACCCTGGGGGGGCGATGGGCGAGCAGTACTTC.